These T cell receptor beta chains were read from a single sample in a study of cytomegalovirus exposure and HLA in healthy donors. Clones were sequenced by immunoSEQ multiplex PCR, and TCRdb holds only the in-frame ones, with some missing. The sample yields around 150,000 clones, 75% seen once. The specimen was PBMCs. These receptors all come from a woman aged 40 to 55 in good health and CMV-seropositive. The CDR3 runs from the conserved cysteine through the conserved F or W. Fields, in order: clone size, V gene, D gene, J gene, CDR3 protein, CDR3 DNA. The D gene is left open where the match is weak. Clone size, where shown, is once, few, many, or a class for clones that have expanded.

NA	TRBV7-6	TRBD1	TRBJ1-3	CASSHGQGVLNTIYF	TGTGCCAGCAGCCACGGACAGGGAGTTTTAAACACCATATATTTT
NA	TRBV11-2	NA	TRBJ2-1	CASSLGRGVYNEQFF	TGTGCCAGCAGCTTAGGCAGGGGAGTTTACAATGAGCAGTTCTTC
NA	TRBV6-5	NA	TRBJ2-3	CASSSLAGGSDTQYF	TGTGCCAGCAGTTCCTTAGCCGGGGGATCGGATACGCAGTATTTT
NA	TRBV11-2	TRBD2	TRBJ2-1	CASSPVDGLAGTPHNEQFF	TGTGCCAGCAGCCCTGTGGATGGACTAGCGGGAACCCCTCACAATGAGCAGTTCTTC
few	TRBV7-9	NA	TRBJ2-7	CASSLLQGWSEQYF	TGTGCCAGCAGCTTGCTACAGGGATGGAGCGAGCAGTACTTC
NA	TRBV6-6	TRBD1	TRBJ2-1	CASSYPGQGPNEQFF	TGTGCCAGCAGTTACCCGGGACAGGGCCCCAATGAGCAGTTCTTC
few	TRBV20-1	NA	TRBJ2-1	CSAPDRNEQFF	TGCAGTGCCCCAGACAGAAATGAGCAGTTCTTC
NA	TRBV7-2	TRBD1	TRBJ1-1	CASSFGQGWTEAFF	TGTGCCAGCAGCTTCGGACAGGGTTGGACTGAAGCTTTCTTT
NA	TRBV18	TRBD2	TRBJ2-3	CASSPLVSGSRADTQYF	TGTGCCAGCTCACCACTAGTTAGCGGGAGTAGAGCAGATACGCAGTATTTT
NA	TRBV18	NA	TRBJ2-7	CASSPQEGRYEQYF	TGTGCCAGCTCACCTCAGGAGGGCCGCTACGAGCAGTACTTC
NA	TRBV19	NA	TRBJ1-5	CASISSSFGSNQPQHF	TGTGCCAGTATCTCAAGCTCGTTTGGTAGCAATCAGCCCCAGCATTTT
NA	TRBV7-2	NA	TRBJ1-5	CASSSREGGNQPQHF	TGTGCCAGCAGCTCCCGGGAGGGGGGGAATCAGCCCCAGCATTTT
NA	TRBV2	NA	TRBJ2-2	CASGTRDTGELFF	TGTGCCAGCGGGACTCGGGACACCGGGGAGCTGTTTTTT
NA	TRBV11-2	NA	TRBJ2-3	CASSFNLNTDTQYF	TGTGCCAGCAGCTTTAACCTAAACACAGATACGCAGTATTTT
NA	TRBV28	NA	TRBJ1-3	CASSTGSGNTIYF	TGTGCCAGCAGTACAGGTTCTGGAAACACCATATATTTT
NA	TRBV28	NA	TRBJ1-3	CASSVGGSGNTIYF	TGTGCCAGCAGCGTGGGGGGCTCTGGAAACACCATATATTTT
NA	TRBV7-6	TRBD2	TRBJ2-1	CASSLGTSGRNEQFF	TGTGCCAGCAGCTTAGGGACTAGCGGGAGAAATGAGCAGTTCTTC
few	TRBV18	TRBD1	TRBJ2-2	CASSGIAGTGGSGELFF	TGTGCCAGCTCAGGAATTGCCGGGACAGGGGGCTCCGGGGAGCTGTTTTTT
NA	TRBV19	NA	TRBJ2-5	CASSTVRTSTFQETQYF	TGTGCCAGTAGTACTGTGCGTACCTCCACCTTCCAAGAGACCCAGTACTTC
NA	TRBV11-2	NA	TRBJ2-5	CASRAGAGVPRQETQYF	TGTGCCAGCAGAGCAGGGGCAGGGGTCCCTCGCCAAGAGACCCAGTACTTC
once	TRBV7-8	NA	TRBJ1-2	CASSSDLDRPSFF	TGTGCCAGCAGCTCCGACCTTGACAGGCCTTCGTTCTTC
NA	TRBV5-6	TRBD1	TRBJ1-2	CASSPDRASYGYTF	TGTGCCAGCAGCCCGGACAGGGCCTCTTACGGCTACACCTTC
NA	TRBV18	TRBD2	TRBJ2-7	CASSPKLTSGSNEQYF	TGTGCCAGCTCACCAAAGCTGACTAGCGGGAGCAACGAGCAGTACTTC
NA	TRBV29-1	NA	TRBJ2-3	CSDRTDTGTQYF	TGCAGCGATCGGACGGACACGGGCACGCAGTATTTT
NA	TRBV4-3	NA	TRBJ2-2	CASSQDQGSLDTGELFF	TGCGCCAGCAGCCAAGATCAGGGTAGCTTGGACACCGGGGAGCTGTTTTTT
NA	TRBV11-2	NA	TRBJ2-7	CASSSWRFSPYEQYF	TGTGCCAGCAGCTCGTGGCGGTTCTCACCCTACGAGCAGTACTTC
NA	TRBV6-1	TRBD1	TRBJ1-5	CASSGATGGGFSNQPQHF	TGTGCCAGCAGTGGAGCGACAGGGGGCGGATTTAGCAATCAGCCCCAGCATTTT
NA	TRBV11-2	TRBD1	TRBJ2-5	CASSAGQVHPGEETQYF	TGTGCCAGCAGCGCCGGACAGGTCCATCCCGGTGAAGAGACCCAGTACTTC
once	TRBV7-9	TRBD2	TRBJ2-1	CTSSLLAGAGESEQFF	TGTACCAGCAGCTTACTAGCGGGAGCGGGTGAGAGTGAGCAGTTCTTC
NA	TRBV18	TRBD2	TRBJ2-1	CASSPPGLAEYNEQFF	TGTGCCAGCTCACCACCGGGACTAGCGGAATACAATGAGCAGTTCTTC
NA	TRBV7-6	TRBD2	TRBJ2-5	CASSYRAGAETQYF	TGTGCCAGCAGCTATAGGGCGGGAGCCGAGACCCAGTACTTC
NA	TRBV19	NA	TRBJ1-2	CASNAGAAYGYTF	TGTGCCAGCAATGCAGGGGCCGCCTATGGCTACACCTTC
NA	TRBV5-1	TRBD1	TRBJ2-1	CASSSAGTGVVEQFF	TGCGCCAGCAGCTCCGCCGGGACAGGGGTTGTTGAGCAGTTCTTC
NA	TRBV7-2	NA	TRBJ2-2	CASSLWQGNTGELFF	TGTGCCAGCAGCTTATGGCAGGGCAACACCGGGGAGCTGTTTTTT
NA	TRBV28	TRBD1	TRBJ1-1	CASSRDRNAFF	TGTGCCAGCAGCCGGGACAGGAATGCTTTCTTT
NA	TRBV30	TRBD1	TRBJ1-6	CAWTQGQGINSPLHF	TGTGCCTGGACCCAGGGACAGGGAATAAATTCACCCCTCCACTTT
NA	TRBV15	TRBD2	TRBJ2-3	CATSRENGRATDTQYF	TGTGCCACCAGCAGAGAAAACGGGAGGGCAACAGATACGCAGTATTTT
NA	TRBV28	NA	TRBJ1-1	CASSKLTGSMYTEAFF	TGTGCCAGCAGTAAATTGACAGGATCCATGTACACTGAAGCTTTCTTT
NA	TRBV5-1	TRBD2	TRBJ2-7	CASSLEGGSRYEQYF	TGCGCCAGCAGCTTGGAGGGCGGGAGCCGCTACGAGCAGTACTTC
NA	TRBV7-3	NA	TRBJ1-2	CASSFTGIYGYTF	TGTGCCAGCAGCTTCACAGGGATCTATGGCTACACCTTC
NA	TRBV27	NA	TRBJ2-7	CASSRAGAYEQYF	TGTGCCAGCAGTCGGGCCGGGGCCTACGAGCAGTACTTC
few	TRBV27	TRBD2	TRBJ2-7	CASSFLAGASSYEQYF	TGTGCCAGCAGTTTCCTAGCGGGCGCGAGCTCCTACGAGCAGTACTTC
NA	TRBV2	NA	TRBJ2-1	CASSGTLYNEQFF	TGTGCCAGCAGTGGGACTCTCTACAATGAGCAGTTCTTC
NA	TRBV11-2	NA	TRBJ1-4	CASSHSRGTPERSEKLFF	TGTGCCAGCAGCCATTCTCGCGGAACACCGGAGAGGAGTGAAAAACTGTTTTTT
few	TRBV28	TRBD1	TRBJ1-4	CASRETGLGEKLFF	TGTGCCAGCAGAGAGACAGGGCTGGGGGAAAAACTGTTTTTT
NA	TRBV5-1	TRBD2	TRBJ2-3	CASSRDYPGTDTQYF	TGCGCCAGCAGTCGGGACTACCCGGGCACAGATACGCAGTATTTT
few	TRBV28	NA	TRBJ1-2	CASSLGQYYGYTF	TGTGCCAGCAGTTTAGGACAGTACTATGGCTACACCTTC
NA	TRBV9	TRBD2	TRBJ2-2	CASSAGTSGPLGGELFF	TGTGCCAGCAGCGCCGGGACTAGCGGACCCCTTGGCGGGGAGCTGTTTTTT
NA	TRBV11-2	NA	TRBJ2-6	CASSLEVRGSGANVLTF	TGTGCCAGCAGCTTAGAGGTTAGGGGCTCTGGGGCCAACGTCCTGACTTTC
NA	TRBV5-5	TRBD1	TRBJ1-2	CASSRGQAKDYGYTF	TGTGCCAGCAGCCGAGGACAGGCGAAAGACTATGGCTACACCTTC
NA	TRBV6-1	TRBD2	TRBJ2-3	CASSEGPTSGSDTQYF	TGTGCCAGCAGTGAAGGTCCGACTAGCGGGAGTGATACGCAGTATTTT
NA	TRBV7-8	NA	TRBJ2-2	CASSLVQQNTGELFF	TGTGCCAGCAGCTTAGTTCAACAGAACACCGGGGAGCTGTTTTTT
NA	TRBV15	NA	TRBJ2-2	CATSNLVNTGELFF	TGTGCCACCAGCAATTTAGTGAACACCGGGGAGCTGTTTTTT